This T cell receptor (beta chain) was sequenced during a study of beta chain features in type 1 diabetes. Expressed TCRB transcripts were sequenced because the isolated RNA had all been reverse transcribed beforehand. Some clones are missing from TCRdb's copy, which holds only in-frame ones; the method was immunoSEQ multiplex PCR. The data contain about 470,000 clones, approximately 30% of them singletons. This clone was seen a few times. The V and J ends lost 2 bases and 0 bases respectively, with 6 bases between them. Germline V lookup: CDR1 MDHEN, CDR2 SYDVKM. The CDR3 has 14 residues. This chain links TRBV28 with TRBJ2-3; D is uncertain. This clonotype originated in a man between 18 and 29 years old in good health. Sequenced material: naive CD4+ T cells from blood. CDR3 DNA: TGTGCCAGCAGTTTAGGTTGGAGCACAGATACGCAGTATTTT. Translating it yields CASSLGWSTDTQYF.